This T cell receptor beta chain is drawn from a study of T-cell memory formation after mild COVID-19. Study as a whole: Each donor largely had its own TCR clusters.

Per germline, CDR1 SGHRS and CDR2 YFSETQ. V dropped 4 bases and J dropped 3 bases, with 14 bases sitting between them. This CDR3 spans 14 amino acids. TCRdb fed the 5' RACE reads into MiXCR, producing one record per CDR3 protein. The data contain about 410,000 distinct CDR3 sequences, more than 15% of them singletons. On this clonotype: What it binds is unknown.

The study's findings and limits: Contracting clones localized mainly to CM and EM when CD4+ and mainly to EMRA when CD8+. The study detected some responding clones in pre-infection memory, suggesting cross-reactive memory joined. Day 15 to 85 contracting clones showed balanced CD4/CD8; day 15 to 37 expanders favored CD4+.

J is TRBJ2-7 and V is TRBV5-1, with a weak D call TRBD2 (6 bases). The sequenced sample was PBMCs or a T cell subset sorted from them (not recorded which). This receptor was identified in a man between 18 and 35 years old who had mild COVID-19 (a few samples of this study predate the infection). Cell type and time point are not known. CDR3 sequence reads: CASSPDVGGYEQYF. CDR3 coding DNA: TGCGCCAGCAGCCCGGATGTGGGGGGCTACGAGCAGTACTTC.